Sequencing of this TCR beta chain was carried out in a study of T-cell reconstitution after alpha-beta-depleted transplantation in children. This CDR3 spans 14 amino acids. Germline V gene sequence: CDR1 KGHSH, CDR2 LQKENI. The V end lost 2 bases, the J end lost 1 base, and 6 bases lay between the germline ends. The TCRbeta library was prepared with unique molecular identifiers. MiXCR was run by TCRdb on the PCR reads, yielding one entry per CDR3 protein. The table has 500,000 to 600,000 distinct CDR3 sequences, approximately 32% seen once. This clonotype was seen at least ten times. The receptor comes from a human donor who donated a stem cell graft to a child with aplastic anemia. The chain uses TRBV18 and TRBJ1-5; D gene unclear. Sample: PBMCs from the stem cell graft donor, taken from the stem cell graft. This CDR3 reads CASSPSGSNQPQHF. For the CDR3, the DNA is TGTGCCAGCTCACCATCCGGGAGCAATCAGCCCCAGCATTTT.